Listed here are 7 T cell receptor beta chains from one sample, sequenced in a study of blood T cells in healthy people across ages (dated by TCRdb to about 2015). Library preparation used 5' RACE. The reads were generated on an Illumina HiSeq 2500. A second PCR of about 6 to 11 cycles was run with a J-beta primer mix and a sample-barcoded 5' primer. TCRdb reanalyzed the raw reads on its own, using fastp at Q25 for trimming and MiXCR for clone calling, and kept in-frame beta chains. Rows with a matching CDR3 protein are joined into one entry that keeps the most common DNA and genes. The sample contains hundreds of thousands of distinct CDR3 sequences, about 56% of them found a single time. The ten largest clonotypes hold around 24% of the sample. The specimen sequenced was blood. Receptors originate from a man aged 35-49 years in good health.

The J gene is TRBJ1-1, the V gene TRBV19; D perhaps matches TRBD1 (5 bases). V was pared by 5 bases and J by 1 base, with 11 bases between. The CDR3 totals 14 residues. CDR1 is LNHDA, CDR2 SQIVND, per germline (reference sequence). The CDR3 coding sequence is TGTGCCAGTAGTTTTTTAGGACAGAACACTGAAGCTTTCTTT. Its protein product is CASSFLGQNTEAFF.

The genes are TRBV15 and TRBJ1-6, with 9 positions matching TRBD1. CDR1 and CDR2 from the germline V gene are LNHNV and YYDKDF (reference sequence). The CDR3 covers 16 residues. V shed 2 bases and J 9 bases; nucleotides not matched to a gene: 8. This CDR3 is CATSRLPGQGGSPLHF. The DNA of the CDR3 is TGTGCCACCAGCAGACTTCCGGGACAGGGAGGTTCACCCCTCCACTTT.

This clonotype was picked up a small number of times. The V call is TRBV12-3 or TRBV12-4, the J call TRBJ2-6; the match to TRBD1 covers 7 bases. The CDR3 contains 16 residues. V gave up 6 bases and J gave up 2 bases; unmatched junction bases: 7. This CDR3 is CASSATGAAGANVLTF. For the CDR3, the DNA is TGTGCCAGCAGCGCAACAGGGGCTGCTGGGGCCAACGTCCTGACTTTC.

The chain joins TRBV6-2 or TRBV6-3 to TRBJ2-7; 10 bases agree with TRBD2. Germline CDR1 reads MNHEY; CDR2 reads SVGEGT. The CDR3 length is 15 residues. The J segment lost 0 bases and the V segment lost 5 bases, leaving 4 bases of the junction unmatched. The CDR3 region is CASSSGRASSYEQYF. CDR3 bases: TGTGCCAGCAGTAGCGGGAGGGCTTCCTCCTACGAGCAGTACTTC.

The chain links TRBV6-2 or TRBV6-3 to TRBJ1-2; unclear D gene. This CDR3 has 19 amino acids. Germline V gene lookup returns CDR1 MNHEY and CDR2 SVGEGT. Deletions cut 7 bases from V and 2 bases from J, with 29 bases between. The CDR3 loop is CASNSRSGVDNRKNYGYTF. The CDR3 coding sequence is TGTGCCAGCAACTCTCGGAGCGGGGTAGACAACCGTAAAAACTATGGCTACACCTTC.

This chain uses TRBV12-3 or TRBV12-4 with TRBJ2-1, with unresolved D. Deletions cut 3 bases from V and 5 bases from J, with 8 bases between. The CDR3 totals 13 residues. The CDR3 is CASSFNSNNEQFF. DNA for the CDR3: TGTGCCAGCAGTTTTAATTCCAACAATGAGCAGTTCTTC.

The CDR3 region is CASSQEPTGEGYTF. DNA for the CDR3: TGTGCCAGCAGCCAAGAGCCGACAGGGGAGGGCTACACCTTC. The genes are TRBV4-2 and TRBJ1-2; 8 bases line up with TRBD1. The CDR3 is 14 amino acids. V shed 0 bases and J 8 bases; nucleotides not matched to a gene: 5. The germline V gene has CDR1 LGHNA and CDR2 YNFKEQ.